This T cell receptor (beta chain) was sequenced during a study of cytomegalovirus exposure and HLA in healthy donors. This clone was seen just once. Its antigen is unknown. Study-level points and caveats: Reportedly, TCR beta sequences accurately predicted HLA-A and HLA-B alleles in most subjects.

Primers: 60 Vbeta forward and 13 Jbeta reverse. Some clones are missing from TCRdb's copy, which holds only in-frame ones; the method was immunoSEQ multiplex PCR. The sample has approximately 180,000 clones, approximately 80% seen once. There are 16 residues in the CDR3. V was trimmed by 0 bases and J by 5 bases, leaving 14 bases between them. Per germline, CDR1 MNHEY and CDR2 SVGAGI. The clonotype originates from a middle-aged woman in good health and CMV-seronegative. This chain connects TRBV6-5 to TRBJ2-1; a possible D gene is TRBD1 (7 bases). What was sequenced was PBMCs. The chain's CDR3 is CASSYSTGEEDNEQFF. For the CDR3, the DNA is TGTGCCAGCAGTTACTCTACAGGGGAGGAAGACAATGAGCAGTTCTTC.